These 8 T cell receptor beta chains were all obtained from the same sample, sequenced in a study of blood T cells in healthy people across ages. Through a sample-barcoded 5' primer and a J-beta primer mix, a second PCR was run for roughly 7 to 11 cycles. MiXCR, applied by TCRdb to the 5' RACE reads, yields one record per CDR3 protein. This sample yields about 1.5 million distinct CDR3 sequences, of which 35% to 45% are seen a single time; around 4% belongs to the top ten. What was sequenced was blood. The receptors originated from a young woman in good health.

V is TRBV5-1 and J is TRBJ2-7; unclear D gene. With the DNA end fitting TRBJ2-5 better, the J assignment may be wrong. Germline CDR1 SGHRS, CDR2 YFSETQ. CDR3 length: 13 amino acids. The CDR3 coding sequence is TGCGCCAGCAGCGCGGACCCCGGGGAGACCCAGTACTTC. This translates into CASSADPGETQYF.

The chain links TRBV20-1 to TRBJ1-2, with a weak D call TRBD1 (6 bases). Trimming shortened V by 3 bases and J by 2 bases, and 10 bases separated the two germline ends. The CDR3 contains 13 residues. CDR1 is DFQATT and CDR2 is SNEGSKA in the germline V gene (reference sequence). CDR3 DNA: TGCAGTGCTAGGACAGGCCAGAACTATGGCTACACCTTC. Amino acids: CSARTGQNYGYTF.

The chain couples TRBV7-2 to TRBJ2-7; D not certain. With 1 base removed from V and 7 bases from J, the gap between germline ends came to 14 bases. Germline assignment: CDR1 SGHTA and CDR2 FQGNSA. The CDR3 has 14 amino acids. CDR3 sequence (DNA): TGTGCCAGCAGCTTAGACGTGTCTTTCAATGAGCAGTACTTC. It translates to CASSLDVSFNEQYF.

This clonotype was counted only a few times. The chain employs TRBV10-3 and TRBJ2-3, with D tentatively TRBD1 (6 bases). Per the germline V gene, CDR1 is ENHRY and CDR2 is SYGVKD. Trimming cost V 3 bases and J 4 bases, with 11 bases left between them. The CDR3 runs to 14 residues. CDR3 protein: CAISERGSPDTQYF. The CDR3 coding sequence is TGTGCCATCAGTGAAAGGGGGAGTCCAGATACGCAGTATTTT.

The J gene is TRBJ2-3, the V gene TRBV7-3; 9 nucleotides align to TRBD2. The CDR3 contains 15 residues. J was trimmed by 1 base and V by 5 bases; bases with no gene match: 4. Germline V gives CDR1 SGHTA, CDR2 FQGTGA. Here the CDR3 DNA reads TGTGCCAGCAGCAGAGGGACTAGCCGCACAGATACGCAGTATTTT. It encodes CASSRGTSRTDTQYF.

The CDR3 reads CASRDRDRGYSNQPQHF. DNA for the CDR3: TGTGCCAGCAGAGACCGCGACAGGGGGTATAGCAATCAGCCCCAGCATTTT. V and J are TRBV28 and TRBJ1-5, with TRBD1 identical over 9 bases. Germline V lookup: CDR1 MDHEN, CDR2 SYDVKM. V shed 6 bases and J 0 bases; nucleotides not matched to a gene: 9. The CDR3 consists of 17 residues.

Only a few counts were recorded for this clonotype. The chain recombines TRBV12-5 with TRBJ1-4; D is perhaps TRBD1 (6 bases). CDR3 length: 17 amino acids. V was pared by 5 bases and J by 7 bases, with 23 bases between. The germline V gene has CDR1 LGHNT and CDR2 FRNRAP. The CDR3 protein is CASGAPGHTAEGEKLFF. The CDR3 coding sequence is TGTGCTAGTGGTGCCCCGGGACATACCGCTGAGGGTGAAAAACTGTTTTTT.

This sequence joins TRBV9 and TRBJ2-7; TRBD2 matches at 7 bases. Germline CDR1 reads SGDLS; CDR2 reads YYNGEE. The CDR3 sequence is 15 residues long. Trimming removed 0 bases from V and 7 bases from J; junction bases left unmatched: 10. The CDR3 is CASSVGVGGNDEQYF. CDR3 in DNA: TGTGCCAGCAGCGTAGGTGTCGGGGGGAATGATGAGCAGTACTTC. Based on the CDR3 plus reference TRBV9 and TRBJ2-7, the full variable domain is DSGVTQTPKHLITATGQRVTLRCSPRSGDLSVYWYQQSLDQGLQFLIQYYNGEERAKGNILERFSAQQFPDLHSELNLSSLELGDSALYFCASSVGVGGNDEQYFGPGTRLTVT.